This T cell receptor (beta chain) was sequenced during a study of blood T cell repertoires in COVID-19. Background on the study: In each case, the material was cDNA or gDNA derived from T cells, B-cell-depleted T cells, or PBMCs.

Using immunoSEQ multiplex PCR, the repertoire was profiled, and TCRdb retains in-frame clones only, with some absent. The table has over 110,000 clones, about 79% seen once. V was shortened by 1 base and J by 8 bases, with 15 bases between the two germline ends. The V gene's germline CDR1 is SGHDN and CDR2 FVKESK. This CDR3 is 15 amino acids long. This TCR derives from a man in his fifties or sixties with active or convalescent COVID-19. Sequences were obtained from peripheral blood. The genes are TRBV14 and TRBJ2-1; perhaps TRBD1 as D (6 bases). The CDR3 sequence: CASSQGSQGYDEQFF. The CDR3 nucleotides read TGTGCCAGCAGCCAAGGCTCACAGGGTTACGATGAGCAGTTCTTC.